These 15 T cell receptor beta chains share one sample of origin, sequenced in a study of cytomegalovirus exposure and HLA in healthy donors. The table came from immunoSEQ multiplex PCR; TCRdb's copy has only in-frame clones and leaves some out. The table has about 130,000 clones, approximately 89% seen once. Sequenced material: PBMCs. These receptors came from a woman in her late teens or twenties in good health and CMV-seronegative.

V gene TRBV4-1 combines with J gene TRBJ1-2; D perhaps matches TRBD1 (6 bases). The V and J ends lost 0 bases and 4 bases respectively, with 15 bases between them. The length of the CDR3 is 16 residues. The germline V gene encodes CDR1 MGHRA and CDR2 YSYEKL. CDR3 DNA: TGCGCCAGCAGCCAAGAGACGGGTGGACAGCTCTATGGCTACACCTTC. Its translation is CASSQETGGQLYGYTF.

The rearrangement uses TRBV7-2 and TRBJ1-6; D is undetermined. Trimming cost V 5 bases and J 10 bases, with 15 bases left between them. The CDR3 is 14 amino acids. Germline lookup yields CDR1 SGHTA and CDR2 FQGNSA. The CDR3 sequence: CASSQASDHSPLHF. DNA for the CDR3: TGTGCCAGCAGCCAAGCAAGTGATCACTCACCCCTCCACTTT.

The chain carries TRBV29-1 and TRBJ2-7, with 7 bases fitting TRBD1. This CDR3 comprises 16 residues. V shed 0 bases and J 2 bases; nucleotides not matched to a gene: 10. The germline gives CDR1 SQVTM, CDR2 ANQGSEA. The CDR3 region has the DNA TGCAGCGTTGAAGAACTTGGAGACAGGGTGCCCTACGAGCAGTACTTC. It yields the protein CSVEELGDRVPYEQYF.

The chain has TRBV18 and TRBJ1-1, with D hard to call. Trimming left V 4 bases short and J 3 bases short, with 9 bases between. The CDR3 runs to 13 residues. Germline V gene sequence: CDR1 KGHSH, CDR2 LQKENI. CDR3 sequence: CASSLLEDTEAFF. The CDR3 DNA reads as TGTGCCAGCTCACTACTAGAGGACACTGAAGCTTTCTTT.

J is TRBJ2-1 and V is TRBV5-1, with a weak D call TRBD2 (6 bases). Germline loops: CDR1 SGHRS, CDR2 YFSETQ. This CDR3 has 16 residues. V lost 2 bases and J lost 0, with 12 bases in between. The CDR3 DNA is TGCGCCAGCAGCTTTGGCGGGATGAGCTCCTACAATGAGCAGTTCTTC. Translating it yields CASSFGGMSSYNEQFF.

Here the CDR3 DNA reads TGCGCCAGCAGCGTTACAGGGCAGGGCCAGCCCCAGCATTTT. It yields the protein CASSVTGQGQPQHF. The chain uses TRBV5-1 and TRBJ1-5; D is possibly TRBD1 (6 bases). The CDR3 extends over 14 amino acids. Trimming left V 4 bases short and J 7 bases short, with 15 bases between. Per germline, CDR1 SGHRS and CDR2 YFSETQ.

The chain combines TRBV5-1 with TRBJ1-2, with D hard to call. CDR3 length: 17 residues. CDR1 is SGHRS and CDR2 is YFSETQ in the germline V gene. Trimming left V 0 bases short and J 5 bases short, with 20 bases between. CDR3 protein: CASSLEAAVAAPYGYTF. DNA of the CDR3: TGCGCCAGCAGCTTGGAAGCCGCGGTAGCCGCACCTTATGGCTACACCTTC. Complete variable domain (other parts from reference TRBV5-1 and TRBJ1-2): KAGVTQTPRYLIKTRGQQVTLSCSPISGHRSVSWYQQTPGQGLQFLFEYFSETQRNKGNFPGRFSGRQFSNSRSEMNVSTLELGDSALYLCASSLEAAVAAPYGYTFGSGTRLTVV.

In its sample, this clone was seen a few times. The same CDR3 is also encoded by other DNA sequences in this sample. The CDR3 is CASSDRNSPLHF. Written as DNA, the CDR3 is TGCGCCAGCAGTGACCGGAATTCACCCCTCCACTTT. This chain joins TRBV10-1 and TRBJ1-6; D is ambiguous. Trimming cost V 3 bases and J 7 bases, with 4 bases left between them. The germline gives CDR1 WNHNN, CDR2 SYGVQD (reference sequence). This CDR3 spans 12 amino acids.

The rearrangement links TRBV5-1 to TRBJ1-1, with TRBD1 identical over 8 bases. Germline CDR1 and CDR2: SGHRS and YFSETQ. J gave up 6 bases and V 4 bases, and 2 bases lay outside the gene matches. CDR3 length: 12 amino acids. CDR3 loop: CASSATGAEAFF. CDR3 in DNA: TGCGCCAGCAGCGCGACAGGGGCTGAAGCTTTCTTT.

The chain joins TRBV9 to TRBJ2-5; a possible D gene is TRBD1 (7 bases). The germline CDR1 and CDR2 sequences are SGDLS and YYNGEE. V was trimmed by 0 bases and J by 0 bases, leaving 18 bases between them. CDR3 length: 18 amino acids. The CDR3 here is CASSVGAGGTANQETQYF. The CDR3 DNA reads TGTGCCAGCAGCGTAGGGGCCGGCGGGACAGCCAACCAAGAGACCCAGTACTTC.

CDR3 sequence reads: CASSQEGQPYNSPLHF. In DNA, the CDR3 is TGTGCCAGCAGCCAAGAGGGACAGCCCTATAATTCACCCCTCCACTTT. V usage is TRBV14 and J usage is TRBJ1-6; 7 bases align to TRBD1. The germline gives CDR1 SGHDN, CDR2 FVKESK. The junction had 1 base not matched to a gene; V was cut back by 0 bases and J by 2 bases. The CDR3 contains 16 residues.

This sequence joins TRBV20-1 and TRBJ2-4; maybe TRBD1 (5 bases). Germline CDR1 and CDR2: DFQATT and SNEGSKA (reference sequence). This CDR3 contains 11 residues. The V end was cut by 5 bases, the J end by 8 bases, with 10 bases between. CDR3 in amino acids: CSAPKGDIQYF. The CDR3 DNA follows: TGCAGTGCTCCTAAAGGGGACATTCAGTACTTC.

The CDR3 protein is CASSFYARSEKLFF. In DNA, the CDR3 is TGTGCCAGCAGCTTTTACGCCAGAAGTGAAAAACTGTTTTTT. The chain joins TRBV11-2 to TRBJ1-4; D remains ambiguous. CDR1 and CDR2 (germline): SGHAT, FQNNGV. There are 14 residues in the CDR3. V lost 3 bases, J lost 7 bases, and 12 bases lay in between.

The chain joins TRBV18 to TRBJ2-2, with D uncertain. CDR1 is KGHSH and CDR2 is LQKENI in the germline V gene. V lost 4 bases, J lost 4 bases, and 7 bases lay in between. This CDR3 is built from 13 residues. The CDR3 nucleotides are TGTGCCAGCTCACTTGACTTCACCGGGGAGCTGTTTTTT. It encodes CASSLDFTGELFF.

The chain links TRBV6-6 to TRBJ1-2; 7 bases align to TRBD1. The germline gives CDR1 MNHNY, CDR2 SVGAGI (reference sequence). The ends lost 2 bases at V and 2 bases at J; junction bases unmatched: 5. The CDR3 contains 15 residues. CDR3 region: CASSYTGALNYGYTF. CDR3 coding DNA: TGTGCCAGCAGTTACACAGGGGCCCTAAACTATGGCTACACCTTC.